One sample yielded the 8 T cell receptor beta chains listed below, sequenced in a study of cytomegalovirus exposure and HLA in healthy donors. In the PCR, 60 Vbeta and 13 Jbeta primers were used. TCRdb's table, derived via immunoSEQ multiplex PCR, lists solely in-frame clones and lacks some. The sample comprises 90,000 to 110,000 clones, more than 70% of which are singletons, and around 2.1% rests with the top ten. The material sequenced was PBMCs. These receptors were collected from a young man in good health and CMV-seronegative.

The chain links TRBV7-2 to TRBJ1-1; 10 bases agree with TRBD1. In germline, CDR1 is SGHTA, CDR2 FQGNSA. The V segment lost 5 bases and the J segment 4 bases; nucleotides outside the gene matches: 10. The CDR3 has 16 amino acids. CDR3 bases: TGTGCCAGCAGCCACATGAAAGACAGGGGGCGCACTGAAGCTTTCTTT. Translating gives CASSHMKDRGRTEAFF.

This clone has at least ten counts. This chain uses TRBV5-1 with TRBJ2-6, with D uncertain. There are 15 residues in the CDR3. Germline lookup yields CDR1 SGHRS and CDR2 YFSETQ. V shed 4 bases and J shed 2 bases, with 10 bases lying between them. The CDR3 nucleotides are TGCGCCAGCAGCCCAAGCGAGGCTGGGGCCAACGTCCTGACTTTC. It encodes CASSPSEAGANVLTF.

The chain links TRBV7-9 to TRBJ2-2; D is perhaps TRBD2 (5 bases). The CDR3 consists of 16 residues. Germline V CDR1 and CDR2: SEHNR, FQNEAQ (reference sequence). Trimming left V 0 bases short and J 1 base short, with 9 bases between. In DNA form, the CDR3 reads TGTGCCAGCAGCTTAGCTGGCGGAGGGAACACCGGGGAGCTGTTTTTT. This gives the protein CASSLAGGGNTGELFF.

This chain uses TRBV30 with TRBJ1-3, with unresolved D. Germline lookup yields CDR1 GTSNPN and CDR2 SVGIG (reference sequence). Trimming removed 7 bases from V and 1 base from J, with 14 bases in between. This CDR3 has 14 amino acids. Here the CDR3 DNA reads TGTGCCTCAGCTTCCGGCAGGTCTGGAAACACCATATATTTT. This encodes CASASGRSGNTIYF.

This clone was observed a few times. The chain couples TRBV5-1 to TRBJ2-5; TRBD2 matches at 12 bases. V was pared by 4 bases and J by 3 bases, with 1 base of the junction left unmatched. From germline, CDR1 is SGHRS and CDR2 YFSETQ. This CDR3 region has 14 residues. Here the CDR3 DNA reads TGCGCCAGCAGCCTAGCGGGAGGGAAAGAGACCCAGTACTTC. Translating it yields CASSLAGGKETQYF.

The chain carries TRBV5-1 and TRBJ2-4; D perhaps matches TRBD1 (5 bases). The CDR3 sequence is 17 residues long. Trimming took off 0 bases at V and 8 bases at J, with 21 bases between the two ends. Germline CDR1 SGHRS, CDR2 YFSETQ. CDR3 DNA: TGCGCCAGCAGCTTGGACAGGATTGGTGGTAGTAGGGACATTCAGTACTTC. It specifies CASSLDRIGGSRDIQYF.

The chain is built from TRBV19 and TRBJ1-2, with 7 positions matching TRBD1. Trimming cost V 4 bases and J 5 bases; bases outside gene matches: 10. The CDR3 consists of 15 residues. Germline-derived CDR1 and CDR2 are LNHDA and SQIVND (reference sequence). The DNA for the CDR3 is TGTGCCAGTAGTACCACAGGGGTTTTGGGATATGGCTACACCTTC. Protein product: CASSTTGVLGYGYTF.

V usage is TRBV7-9 and J usage is TRBJ2-7; possibly TRBD2 for D (5 bases). CDR3 length: 13 residues. V lost 1 base to trimming and J lost 6 bases, with 10 bases between them. The germline V gene encodes CDR1 SEHNR and CDR2 FQNEAQ (reference sequence). The CDR3 DNA reads as TGTGCCAGCAGCTTAGGAGGGTCGGGCGAGCAGTACTTC. It is translated as CASSLGGSGEQYF.